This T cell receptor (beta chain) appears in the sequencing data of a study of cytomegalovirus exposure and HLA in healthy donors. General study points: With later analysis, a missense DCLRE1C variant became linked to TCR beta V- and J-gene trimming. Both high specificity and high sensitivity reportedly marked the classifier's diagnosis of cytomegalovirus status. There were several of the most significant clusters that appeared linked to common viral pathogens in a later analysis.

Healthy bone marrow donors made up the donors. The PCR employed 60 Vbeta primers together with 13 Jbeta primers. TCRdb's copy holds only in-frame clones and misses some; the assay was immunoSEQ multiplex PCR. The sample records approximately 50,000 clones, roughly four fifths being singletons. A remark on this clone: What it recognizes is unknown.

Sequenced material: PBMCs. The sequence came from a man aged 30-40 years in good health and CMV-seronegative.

The CDR3: CASRRDRENYGYTF. The DNA for the CDR3 is TGTGCCAGCAGGAGGGACAGGGAGAACTATGGCTACACCTTC. V and J are TRBV5-6 and TRBJ1-2; the match to TRBD1 covers 9 bases. V lost 5 bases, J lost 2 bases, and 4 bases stayed unmatched. The germline CDR1 and CDR2 sequences are SGHDT and YYEEEE. The CDR3 has 14 residues.